The next 18 T cell receptor beta chains were all read from a single sample in a study of tumor and adjacent non-tumor tissue in lung cancer. This sample's RNA came from whole unsorted tissue. TCRbeta libraries were built with three rounds of nested PCR, modified from ARM-PCR. Each CDR3 protein is one row after TCRdb ran MiXCR on the multiplex PCR reads. The repertoire has roughly 93,000 distinct CDR3 sequences, less than 80% of them found once; the top ten carry roughly 18%. The sample consisted of lung tumor tissue. Receptors originate from a man aged 60-69 years with non-small cell lung cancer.

The chain employs TRBV18 and TRBJ2-1; TRBD1 agrees at 11 bases. Germline V gene data show CDR1 as KGHSH and CDR2 as LQKENI. CDR3 length equals 13 residues. With 6 bases clipped from V and 15 bases from J, the junction kept 10 bases outside the gene matches. CDR3 coding DNA: TGTGCCAGCTCCCAAACCCGGGACAGGGGGTCGTTCTTC. This gives the protein CASSQTRDRGSFF. Based on the CDR3 plus reference TRBV18 and TRBJ2-1, the full variable domain is NAGVMQNPRHLVRRRGQEARLRCSPMKGHSHVYWYRQLPEEGLKFMVYLQKENIIDESGMPKERFSAEFPKEGPSILRIQQVVRGDSAAYFCASSQTRDRGSFFGPGTRLTVL.

This clonotype showed up just once. One junction end disagrees with the germline gene, perhaps due to a read error. The genes are TRBV2 and TRBJ2-5; D unresolved. CDR3 size: 16 residues. CDR1 is SNHLY, CDR2 FYNNEI, per germline. The CDR3 reads CASSAPATWTQETQYF. DNA of the CDR3: TGTGCCAGCAGCGCGCCCGCGACATGGACGCAAGAGACCCAGTATTTC.

This clonotype was picked up many times. The chain is built from TRBV10-2 and TRBJ2-7, with TRBD1 identical over 11 bases. The CDR3 sequence is 16 residues long. From germline, CDR1 is WSHSY and CDR2 SAAADI. Trimming at V came to 3 bases and at J to 3 bases, leaving 7 bases not matched to a gene. CDR3 nucleotide sequence: TGCGCCAGCAGTGATTGGGGGACAGGGGGAGGCTACGAGCAGTACTTC. Translation gives CASSDWGTGGGYEQYF.

This clonotype was seen many times. This chain connects TRBV6-2 or TRBV6-3 to TRBJ2-3; D unresolved. Looked up from germline, CDR1 is MNHEY and CDR2 is SVGEGT. Trimming removed 3 bases at V and 4 bases at J, with 23 bases between. The CDR3 is 18 residues long. In nucleotides, the CDR3 is TGTGCCAGCAGTTATATATCTACACGGCCGAGGAATTCAGATACGCAGTATTTT. It specifies CASSYISTRPRNSDTQYF.

With respect to this clonotype: A read error may explain this, as a much larger clone is one base away. This rearrangement joins TRBV2 to TRBJ2-7; D is ambiguous. CDR1 is SNHLY and CDR2 is FYNNEI in the germline V gene. The CDR3 runs to 11 residues. The CDR3 nucleotides are TGTGGCAGCAGTGAGGCGGACGAGCAGTACTTC. Translated, it gives CGSSEADEQYF.

This clonotype has a count of ten or more. The genes are TRBV5-4 and TRBJ2-7, with D perhaps TRBD2 (6 bases). Germline values: CDR1 SGHNT, CDR2 YYREEE (reference sequence). The V end was cut by 4 bases, the J end by 0 bases, with 11 bases between. CDR3 size: 14 residues. The CDR3 sequence: CASSRDWSSYEQYF. CDR3 bases: TGTGCCAGCAGCCGGGACTGGAGCTCCTACGAGCAGTACTTC. The full variable domain, its missing parts supplied by reference TRBV5-4 and TRBJ2-7, is ETGVTQSPTHLIKTRGQQVTLRCSSQSGHNTVSWYQQALGQGPQFIFQYYREEENGRGNFPPRFSGLQFPNYSSELNVNALELDDSALYLCASSRDWSSYEQYFGPGTRLTVT.

This clonotype was recorded at least ten times. The chain recombines TRBV12-3 or TRBV12-4 with TRBJ2-2; 13 nucleotides align to TRBD2. V was clipped by 6 bases and J by 4 bases; unmatched bases: 8. This CDR3 contains 17 residues. This chain's CDR3 is CASRRGLAGDGTGELFF. The CDR3 DNA reads TGTGCCAGCAGACGCGGACTAGCGGGAGATGGCACCGGGGAGCTGTTTTTT.

A note on this clonotype: This may arise from a read error, as a much more abundant clone is one base away. The chain carries TRBV28 and TRBJ2-1; 7 bases align to TRBD2. The CDR3 is made up of 16 amino acids. The V gene's germline CDR1 is MDHEN and CDR2 SYDVKM. Trimming removed 1 base from V and 10 bases from J; junction bases left unmatched: 13. For the CDR3, the DNA is TGTGCCAGCAGTTTATCTTTTGTGGGGGGGTTACGGGAGCAGTTCTTC. This translates into CASSLSFVGGLREQFF.

As for this clonotype: Germline is not matched at one junction end, which may reflect a read error. The chain is built from TRBV4-2 and TRBJ2-4; 7 bases align to TRBD2. The CDR3 sequence is 19 residues long. Looked up from germline, CDR1 is LGHNA and CDR2 is YNFKEQ. CDR3 nucleotide sequence: TGTACCAGCAGCCAAACGCAGGCTAGCGGATCCTTAGCCAAAAACATTCAGTACTTC. It specifies CTSSQTQASGSLAKNIQYF.

There are a few counts of this clonotype. One end of the junction varies from germline; a read error may be responsible. This chain uses TRBV24-1 with TRBJ2-7; D is ambiguous. This CDR3 has 9 residues. Germline V gives CDR1 KGHDR, CDR2 SFDVKD. For the CDR3, the DNA is TGTGCCACCGAGACAATTATCCACTTC. Translating it yields CATETIIHF.

The V call is TRBV7-8, the J call TRBJ1-5; D unresolved. This CDR3 is 19 amino acids long. The V end lost 5 bases, the J end lost 0 bases, and 23 bases lay between the germline ends. Germline V gives CDR1 SGHVS, CDR2 FQNEAQ. CDR3 sequence reads: CASSLSSVGKTASNQPQHF. Written as DNA, the CDR3 is TGTGCCAGCAGCCTATCCTCTGTGGGCAAGACCGCTAGCAATCAGCCCCAGCATTTT. The complete variable domain, with remaining parts taken from reference TRBV7-8 and TRBJ1-5, reads GAGVSQSPRYKVAKRGQDVALRCDPISGHVSLFWYQQALGQGPEFLTYFQNEAQLDKSGLPSDRFFAERPEGSVSTLKIQRTQQEDSAVYLCASSLSSVGKTASNQPQHFGDGTRLSIL.

The CDR3, as DNA: TGTGCCAGCAGCCAGGAGGGCAGGACCTCCTACGAGCAGTACTTC. It translates to CASSQEGRTSYEQYF. The V call is TRBV7-9, the J call TRBJ2-7, with D tentatively TRBD2 (6 bases). Germline lookup yields CDR1 SEHNR and CDR2 FQNEAQ (reference sequence). Trimming removed 5 bases at V and 0 bases at J, with 14 bases between. This CDR3 is 15 amino acids long.

This clonotype was counted at least ten times. The chain carries TRBV20-1 and TRBJ2-5; the match to TRBD2 covers 10 bases. The J segment lost 5 bases and the V segment lost 1 base, leaving 7 bases of the junction unmatched. This CDR3 contains 15 residues. From germline, CDR1 is DFQATT and CDR2 SNEGSKA (reference sequence). CDR3 coding DNA: TGCAGTGCTAGAGTAGCTAGCGGGAGTGTGGAGACCCAGTACTTC. Its translation is CSARVASGSVETQYF.

About this clonotype: A much larger clone is a single base away; this may be a read error. The conserved final phenylalanine or tryptophan is absent from the CDR3, which likely points to a read error. As DNA, the CDR3 is TGTGCCAGCAGTTACGCCCCGGGAGCTTACAATGAGCAGTTCTAC. This translates into CASSYAPGAYNEQFY. The rearrangement joins TRBV6-2 or TRBV6-3 to TRBJ2-1, with a possible D match to TRBD2 (6 bases). From germline, CDR1 is MNHEY and CDR2 SVGEGT. This CDR3 spans 15 amino acids. Deletions cut 2 bases from V and 4 bases from J, with 12 bases between.

Remarks on this clonotype: The junction departs from germline at one end; a sequencing error may be responsible. J is TRBJ2-7 and V is TRBV6-6, with 8 bases identical to TRBD2. The CDR3 sequence is 12 residues long. CDR1 and CDR2 from the germline V gene are MNHNY and SVGAGI (reference sequence). The CDR3: CASSSNGGELYF. The CDR3 nucleotides are TGTGCCAGTAGTAGTAACGGGGGGGAGCTGTACTTC.

V and J are TRBV9 and TRBJ2-1; 11 positions match TRBD2. CDR3 length equals 15 residues. The trim removed 2 bases at V and 6 bases at J, leaving 4 bases unmatched. Germline V CDR1 and CDR2: SGDLS, YYNGEE. CDR3 sequence: CASSVGLAGSNEQFF. The CDR3 DNA is TGTGCCAGCAGCGTCGGACTAGCGGGCTCCAATGAGCAGTTCTTC.

CDR3 protein: CASSFRQGGEQFF. The CDR3 nucleotides are TGTGCCAGCAGTTTCAGACAGGGAGGGGAGCAGTTCTTC. The V call is TRBV6-5, the J call TRBJ2-1; possibly TRBD1 or TRBD2 for D (7 bases each). The CDR3 runs to 13 residues. V was clipped by 4 bases and J by 10 bases, with 14 bases between them. Looked up from germline, CDR1 is MNHEY and CDR2 is SVGAGI.

This clonotype was seen many times. The chain joins TRBV29-1 to TRBJ2-3, with D uncertain. V lost 3 bases to trimming and J lost 2 bases, with 12 bases between them. The CDR3 totals 14 residues. The V gene's germline CDR1 is SQVTM and CDR2 ANQGSEA. CDR3 in amino acids: CSVESGLPTDTQYF. In DNA form, the CDR3 reads TGCAGCGTTGAGTCTGGGCTTCCCACAGATACGCAGTATTTT.